The 15 T cell receptor beta chains listed next were all sequenced from one sample in a study of OX40 agonist ivuxolimab in advanced cancers. The table came from immunoSEQ multiplex PCR; TCRdb's copy has only in-frame clones and leaves some out. The sample has roughly 70,000 clones; approximately 83% are singletons. The specimen was CD4+ or CD8+ T cells sorted from blood, collected in a trial of the OX40 agonist ivuxolimab. The receptors were sampled from an adult with an advanced solid tumor such as melanoma, head and neck, liver or kidney cancer.

The chain recombines TRBV10-1 with TRBJ2-3, with D perhaps matching TRBD1 (6 bases). V gave up 10 bases and J gave up 3 bases, with 14 bases separating them. The V gene's germline CDR1 is WNHNN and CDR2 SYGVQD (reference sequence). The CDR3 has 13 residues. The CDR3 nucleotides read TGCGCCACCTCAAGAGGACAGACAGATACGCAGTATTTT. Translated: CATSRGQTDTQYF.

This sequence joins TRBV4-1 and TRBJ1-4; 7 bases match TRBD1. The CDR3 sequence is 15 residues long. Germline V lookup: CDR1 MGHRA, CDR2 YSYEKL. The V segment lost 1 base and the J segment 7 bases; nucleotides outside the gene matches: 6. The CDR3 reads CASSQAGTATEKLFF. The CDR3 DNA reads TGCGCCAGCAGCCAAGCCGGGACAGCGACTGAAAAACTGTTTTTT.

The chain carries TRBV19 and TRBJ1-2; TRBD1 aligns across 7 bases. The CDR3 has 12 residues. J gave up 6 bases and V 7 bases, and 5 bases lay outside the gene matches. The germline gives CDR1 LNHDA, CDR2 SQIVND (reference sequence). CDR3 in DNA: TGTGCCAGTACTTTGACAGGGAATGGCTACACCTTC. It translates to CASTLTGNGYTF.

The genes are TRBV9 and TRBJ1-6; TRBD1 matches 9 bases. Germline CDR1 SGDLS, CDR2 YYNGEE. This CDR3 has 15 residues. V lost 5 bases and J lost 7; bases outside the gene matches: 7. CDR3 DNA: TGTGCCAGCAGGGCCGGGACAGGGAGAAATTCACCCCTCCACTTT. Residues: CASRAGTGRNSPLHF.

This chain joins TRBV12-2 and TRBJ1-3. TRBV12-2 is a known pseudogene. There are 16 residues in the CDR3. CDR3 amino acids: CASRFWGREGGNTIYF. The DNA of the CDR3 is TGTGCAAGTCGCTTCTGGGGGCGGGAGGGAGGAAACACCATATATTTT.

The V gene is TRBV7-8, the J gene TRBJ2-3; D gene ambiguous. The CDR3 sequence is 17 residues long. The V gene lost 1 base and the J gene lost 0 bases, with 14 bases spanning the gap. CDR1 is SGHVS, CDR2 FQNEAQ, per germline. The CDR3 coding sequence is TGTGCCAGCAGCTTAGGGGTTCCACGCAGGAGCACAGATACGCAGTATTTT. As protein: CASSLGVPRRSTDTQYF.

The chain has TRBV6-1 and TRBJ1-3; 7 bases line up with TRBD1. Germline CDR1 is MNHNS and CDR2 is SASEGT. The V segment lost 5 bases and the J segment 2 bases; nucleotides outside the gene matches: 3. The CDR3 extends over 14 amino acids. CDR3 nucleotides: TGTGCCAGCAGTCTCGACAGGGCTGGAAACACCATATATTTT. It translates to CASSLDRAGNTIYF.

The chain combines TRBV5-4 with TRBJ2-1, with 11 bases that match TRBD2. Trimming removed 1 base from V and 3 bases from J; junction bases left unmatched: 9. The CDR3 sequence is 18 residues long. Germline V gene sequence: CDR1 SGHNT, CDR2 YYREEE (reference sequence). In DNA form, the CDR3 reads TGTGCCAGCAGCTTGCGGCTAGCGGGGGGCCAAGGCTACAATGAGCAGTTCTTC. Protein sequence: CASSLRLAGGQGYNEQFF. Combining the CDR3 with reference TRBV5-4 and TRBJ2-1 gives the whole variable domain ETGVTQSPTHLIKTRGQQVTLRCSSQSGHNTVSWYQQALGQGPQFIFQYYREEENGRGNFPPRFSGLQFPNYSSELNVNALELDDSALYLCASSLRLAGGQGYNEQFFGPGTRLTVL.

CDR3 in amino acids: CASSPGMWGYGYTF. DNA of the CDR3: TGTGCCAGCAGCCCCGGGATGTGGGGCTATGGCTACACCTTC. The rearrangement links TRBV11-2 to TRBJ1-2; no clear D. The CDR3 is 14 amino acids. V dropped 5 bases and J dropped 4 bases, with 14 bases sitting between them. Germline V gene sequence: CDR1 SGHAT, CDR2 FQNNGV.

The chain combines TRBV9 with TRBJ2-5; D might be TRBD2 (6 bases). Trimming took off 1 base at V and 2 bases at J, with 12 bases between the two ends. The CDR3 spans 15 residues. CDR1 SGDLS and CDR2 YYNGEE come from the germline V gene. CDR3 sequence (DNA): TGTGCCAGCAGCGTACTGGGACTGTCACAAGAGACCCAGTACTTC. Its protein product is CASSVLGLSQETQYF.

The count of this clone is one. This rearrangement joins TRBV5-1 to TRBJ2-7; D remains unclear. V was trimmed by 4 bases and J by 2 bases, leaving 10 bases between them. Germline CDR1 SGHRS, CDR2 YFSETQ. The CDR3 is 13 amino acids. CDR3: CASSRPGTYEQYF. CDR3 sequence (DNA): TGCGCCAGCAGCCGGCCGGGTACCTACGAGCAGTACTTC.

This clone showed up just a few times. This rearrangement joins TRBV11-2 to TRBJ2-7; possible D gene TRBD1, 6 bases. Germline V CDR1 and CDR2: SGHAT, FQNNGV. Deletions cut 7 bases from V and 3 bases from J, with 19 bases between. The CDR3 is 15 residues long. The CDR3 DNA reads as TGTGCCAGCACCCAAAATACAGGGAAGTTCTACGAGCAGTACTTC. Protein product: CASTQNTGKFYEQYF.

J is TRBJ1-4 and V is TRBV6-5; 7 bases match TRBD1. CDR1 and CDR2 (germline): MNHEY, SVGAGI. The CDR3 length is 15 residues. Trimming took 6 bases from V and 0 from J; bases not matched to a gene: 4. The CDR3 DNA sequence: TGTGCCAGCAGAGGACAGGAGGCAACTAATGAAAAACTGTTTTTT. Translated: CASRGQEATNEKLFF.

J is TRBJ1-3 and V is TRBV7-2; 9 nucleotides align to TRBD1. The length of the CDR3 is 18 residues. Germline assignment: CDR1 SGHTA and CDR2 FQGNSA. V dropped 1 base and J dropped 0; count of bases not matched to a gene: 7. The CDR3 sequence: CASSLEGQGPFSGNTIYF. CDR3 sequence (DNA): TGTGCCAGCAGCTTAGAGGGACAGGGCCCTTTCTCTGGAAACACCATATATTTT.

This sequence joins TRBV7-9 and TRBJ1-5; maybe TRBD1 (5 bases). Trimming took 6 bases from V and 3 from J, leaving 12 bases between them. The CDR3 runs to 14 residues. CDR1 SEHNR and CDR2 FQNEAQ come from the germline V gene (reference sequence). This CDR3 reads CASSGRDFNQPQHF. In DNA, the CDR3 is TGTGCCAGCAGTGGGAGGGACTTCAATCAGCCCCAGCATTTT.